This T cell receptor (beta chain) was found in a study of PD-L1 blockade in urothelial cancer. For the study at large: Blood underwent analysis 3 weeks (second dose) and 6 weeks after treatment began.

CDR3 size: 18 residues. Germline V gene sequence: CDR1 SGHAT, CDR2 FQNNGV. J was trimmed by 5 bases and V by 5 bases; bases with no gene match: 18. Measured with immunoSEQ multiplex PCR; TCRdb has only the in-frame clones, and not every one. The table has about 51,000 clones, 70% to 90% seen once; the top ten hold approximately 16%. Overall study results and limits: By 3 weeks, tumor-associated blood clones had expanded more in durable-benefit patients. Below-median pretreatment blood TCR clonality was associated with improved progression-free and overall survival.

A word on this clone: Its antigen is not identified.

The sequence was collected from a man in his sixties with urothelial cancer. The chain couples TRBV11-2 to TRBJ2-3; 8 positions agree with TRBD2. Sample: PBMCs, taken around atezolizumab (anti-PD-L1) treatment. CDR3 coding DNA: TGTGCCAGCAGCGTATTAGCGGGAACCTTTTTGGGGGGAGATACGCAGTATTTT. This translates into CASSVLAGTFLGGDTQYF. Drawing the rest from reference TRBV11-2 and TRBJ2-3, the complete variable domain is EAGVAQSPRYKIIEKRQSVAFWCNPISGHATLYWYQQILGQGPKLLIQFQNNGVVDDSQLPKDRFSAERLKGVDSTLKIQPAKLEDSAVYLCASSVLAGTFLGGDTQYFGPGTRLTVL.